Detailed here is one TCR beta chain. Its matching antigen is unknown. A much larger clonotype is one base distant, so this may be a read error. Primed by a sample-barcoded 5' primer and a J-beta primer mix, a second PCR proceeded for about 6 to 11 cycles. From each sample, at least 2.5 million paired-end reads containing CDR3 were obtained. TCRdb re-called the 5' RACE reads with MiXCR, one entry per CDR3 protein. The sample includes around 1,700,000 distinct CDR3 sequences, roughly 27% seen only once; the top ten take 7.7%. The CDR3 consists of 13 residues. V lost 6 bases and J lost 6, with 14 bases in between. These data originate in a study of blood T cells in healthy people across ages. Researchers report isolating at least 6 million PBMCs per sample. Study results and caveats: It was found that TCR beta diversity correlated strongly with the percentage of naive T cells.

The TCR was taken from a woman aged 25-40 years in good health. Sequenced material: blood. This rearrangement joins TRBV12-3 or TRBV12-4 to TRBJ1-2, with D maybe TRBD1 (6 bases). The CDR3 DNA sequence: TGTGCCAGCAGGGGTGGACAGACCGATGGCTACACCTTC. Translating gives CASRGGQTDGYTF.